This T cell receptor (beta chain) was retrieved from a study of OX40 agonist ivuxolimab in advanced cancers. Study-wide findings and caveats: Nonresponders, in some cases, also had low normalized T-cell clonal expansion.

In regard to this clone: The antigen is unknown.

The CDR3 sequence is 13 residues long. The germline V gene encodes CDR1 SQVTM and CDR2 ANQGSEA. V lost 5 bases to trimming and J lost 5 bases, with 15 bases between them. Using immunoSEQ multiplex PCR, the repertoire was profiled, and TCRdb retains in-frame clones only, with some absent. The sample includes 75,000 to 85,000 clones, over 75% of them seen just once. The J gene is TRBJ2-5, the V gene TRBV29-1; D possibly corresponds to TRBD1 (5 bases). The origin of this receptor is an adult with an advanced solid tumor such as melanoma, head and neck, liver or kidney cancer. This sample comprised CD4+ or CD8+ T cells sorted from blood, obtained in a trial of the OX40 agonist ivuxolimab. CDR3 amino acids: CSVHAGWVETQYF. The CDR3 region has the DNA TGCAGCGTTCATGCAGGGTGGGTGGAGACCCAGTACTTC.